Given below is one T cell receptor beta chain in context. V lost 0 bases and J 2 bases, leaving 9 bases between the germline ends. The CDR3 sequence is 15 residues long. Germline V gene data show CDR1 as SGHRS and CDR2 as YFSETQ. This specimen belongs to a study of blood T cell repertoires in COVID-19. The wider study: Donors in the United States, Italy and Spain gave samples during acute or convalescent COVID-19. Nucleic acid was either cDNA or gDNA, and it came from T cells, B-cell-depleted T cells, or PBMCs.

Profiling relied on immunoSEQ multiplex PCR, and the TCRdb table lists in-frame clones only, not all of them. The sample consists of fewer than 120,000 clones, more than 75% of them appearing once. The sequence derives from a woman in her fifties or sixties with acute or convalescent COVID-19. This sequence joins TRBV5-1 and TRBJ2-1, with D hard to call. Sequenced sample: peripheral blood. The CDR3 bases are TGCGCCAGCAGCTTGGACGGTATAACCTACAATGAGCAGTTCTTC. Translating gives CASSLDGITYNEQFF.